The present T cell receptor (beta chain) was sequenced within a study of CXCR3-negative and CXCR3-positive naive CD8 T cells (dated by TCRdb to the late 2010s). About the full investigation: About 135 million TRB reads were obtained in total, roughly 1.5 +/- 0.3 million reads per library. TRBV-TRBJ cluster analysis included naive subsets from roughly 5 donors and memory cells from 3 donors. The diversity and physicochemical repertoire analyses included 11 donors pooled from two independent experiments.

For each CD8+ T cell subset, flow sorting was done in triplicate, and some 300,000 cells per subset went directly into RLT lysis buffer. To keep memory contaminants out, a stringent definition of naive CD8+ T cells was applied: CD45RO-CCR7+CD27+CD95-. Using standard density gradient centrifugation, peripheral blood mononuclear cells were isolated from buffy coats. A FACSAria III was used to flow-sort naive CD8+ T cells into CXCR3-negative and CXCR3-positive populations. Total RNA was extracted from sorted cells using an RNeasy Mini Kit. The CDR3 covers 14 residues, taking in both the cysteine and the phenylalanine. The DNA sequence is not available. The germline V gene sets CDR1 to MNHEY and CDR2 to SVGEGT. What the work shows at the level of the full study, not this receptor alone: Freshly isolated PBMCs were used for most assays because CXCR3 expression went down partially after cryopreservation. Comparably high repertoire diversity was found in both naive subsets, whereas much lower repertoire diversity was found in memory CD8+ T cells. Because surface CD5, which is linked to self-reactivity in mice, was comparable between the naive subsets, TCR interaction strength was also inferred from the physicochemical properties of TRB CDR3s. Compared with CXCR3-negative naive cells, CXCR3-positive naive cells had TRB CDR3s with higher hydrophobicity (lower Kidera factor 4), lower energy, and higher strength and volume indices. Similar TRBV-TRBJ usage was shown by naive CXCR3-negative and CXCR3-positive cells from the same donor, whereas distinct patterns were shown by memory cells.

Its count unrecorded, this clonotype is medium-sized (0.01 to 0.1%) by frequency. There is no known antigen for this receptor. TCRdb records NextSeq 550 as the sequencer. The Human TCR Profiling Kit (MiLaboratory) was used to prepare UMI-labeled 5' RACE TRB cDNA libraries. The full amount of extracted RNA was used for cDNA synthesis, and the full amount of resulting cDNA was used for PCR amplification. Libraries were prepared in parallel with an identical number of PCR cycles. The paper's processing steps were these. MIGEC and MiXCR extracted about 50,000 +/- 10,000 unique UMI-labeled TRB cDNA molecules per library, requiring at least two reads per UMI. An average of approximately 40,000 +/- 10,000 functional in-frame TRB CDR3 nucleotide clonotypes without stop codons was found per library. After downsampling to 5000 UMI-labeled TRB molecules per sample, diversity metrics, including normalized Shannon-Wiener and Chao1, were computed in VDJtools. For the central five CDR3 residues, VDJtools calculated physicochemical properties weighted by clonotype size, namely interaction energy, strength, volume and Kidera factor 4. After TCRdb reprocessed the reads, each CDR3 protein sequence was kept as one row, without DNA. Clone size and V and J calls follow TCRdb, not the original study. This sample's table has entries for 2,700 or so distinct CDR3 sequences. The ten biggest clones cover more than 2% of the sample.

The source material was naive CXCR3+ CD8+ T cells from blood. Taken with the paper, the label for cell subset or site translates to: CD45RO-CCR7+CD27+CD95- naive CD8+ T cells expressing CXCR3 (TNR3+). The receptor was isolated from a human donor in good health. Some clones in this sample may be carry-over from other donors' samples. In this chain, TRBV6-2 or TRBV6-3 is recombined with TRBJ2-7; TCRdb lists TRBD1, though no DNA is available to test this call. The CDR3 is CASSLGDKPYEQYF.